The source of this TCR beta chain is a study of shared clonotypes between healthy human individuals. The naive CD8 subset, CD45RO-negative cells positively selected for CCR7, excluded terminally differentiated effector memory CD45RA+ cells. Clones were sequenced by immunoSEQ multiplex PCR, and TCRdb holds only the in-frame ones, with some missing. Among about 2 million clones listed, roughly 95% were seen once. Per germline, CDR1 SGHAT and CDR2 FQNNGV. The CDR3 covers 17 residues. Trimming removed 5 bases at V and 6 bases at J, with 26 bases between. As concerns this clone: Its specificity is unknown.

Study-wide points: Naive CD4 clonotype sharing across four donors was 4% to 5%. Clonotype sharing levels among donors were expected to vary with sequencing depth. Donors were few, which limited the genetic and exposure-history diversity represented. Naive subsets usually exceeded memory subsets in estimated richness.

The sequenced sample was naive CD8+ T cells sorted from blood. This sequence joins TRBV11-2 and TRBJ2-7; D remains ambiguous. The TCR sequence derives from a man aged 18 to 35 in good health. Written as DNA, the CDR3 is TGTGCCAGCAGCCGATCTTCAACTCACTATCTAGAATTCGAGCAGTACTTC. As protein: CASSRSSTHYLEFEQYF.